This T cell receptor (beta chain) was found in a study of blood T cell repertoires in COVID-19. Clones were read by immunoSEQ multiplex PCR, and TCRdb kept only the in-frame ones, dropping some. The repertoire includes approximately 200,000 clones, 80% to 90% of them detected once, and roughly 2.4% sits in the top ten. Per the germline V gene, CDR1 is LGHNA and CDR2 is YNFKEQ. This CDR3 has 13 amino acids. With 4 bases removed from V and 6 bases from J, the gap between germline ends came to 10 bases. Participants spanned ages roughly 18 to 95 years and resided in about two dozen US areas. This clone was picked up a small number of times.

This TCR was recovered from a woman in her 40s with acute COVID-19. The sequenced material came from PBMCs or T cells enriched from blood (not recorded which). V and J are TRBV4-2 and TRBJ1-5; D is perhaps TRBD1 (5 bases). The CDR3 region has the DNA TGTGCCAGCAGCCCGGGGGAGGGTCAGCCCCAGCATTTT. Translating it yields CASSPGEGQPQHF.